The TCR beta chain described here comes from a study of Tregs in tolerant kidney transplant recipients. Background on the study: After around 6 days with irradiated graft donor PBMCs, CFSE-labeled recipient PBMCs were FACS-sorted.

Libraries were prepared by immunoSEQ multiplex PCR; TCRdb keeps only in-frame clonotypes and omits some of them. The sample consists of a few thousand clones, approximately 50% of them appearing once. Study observations and caveats: Biological reproducibility was not directly addressed in this study. The most relevant donor-specific Treg TCRbeta repertoire apparently came from expansion with activated donor B cells.

Worth noting for this clone: Its antigen is not known.

Germline CDR1 and CDR2: SEHNR and FQNEAQ (reference sequence). The CDR3 has 14 residues. Between the trimmed V and J ends, which lost 8 bases and 3 bases, there was a span of 14 bases. The chain uses TRBV7-9 and TRBJ1-5, with D tentatively TRBD1 (6 bases). Material: CD8+ T cells from blood cultured with allogeneic cells. The receptor's source is a human donor in good health. CDR3 in amino acids: CASEGEGVNQPQHF. The CDR3 region has the DNA TGTGCCAGCGAGGGAGAGGGGGTCAATCAGCCCCAGCATTTT.